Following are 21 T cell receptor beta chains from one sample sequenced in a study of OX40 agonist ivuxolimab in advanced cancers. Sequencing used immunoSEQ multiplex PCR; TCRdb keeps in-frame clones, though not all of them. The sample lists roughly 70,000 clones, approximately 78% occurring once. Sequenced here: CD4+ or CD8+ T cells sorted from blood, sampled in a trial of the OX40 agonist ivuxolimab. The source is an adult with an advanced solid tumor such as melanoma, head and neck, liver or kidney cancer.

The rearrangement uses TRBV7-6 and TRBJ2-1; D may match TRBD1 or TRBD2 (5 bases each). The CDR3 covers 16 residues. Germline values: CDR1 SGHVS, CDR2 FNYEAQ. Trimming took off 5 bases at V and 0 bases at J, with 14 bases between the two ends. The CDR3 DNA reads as TGTGCCAGCAGCCTCCCATGGGGGTCCTCCTACAATGAGCAGTTCTTC. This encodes CASSLPWGSSYNEQFF.

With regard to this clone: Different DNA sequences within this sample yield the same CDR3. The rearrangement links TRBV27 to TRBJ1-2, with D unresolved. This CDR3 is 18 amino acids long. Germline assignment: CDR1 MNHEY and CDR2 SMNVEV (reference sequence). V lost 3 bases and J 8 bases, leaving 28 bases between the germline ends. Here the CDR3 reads CASSFKATGSFTAGGYTF. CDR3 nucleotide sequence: TGTGCCAGCAGTTTCAAAGCCACTGGCTCCTTTACCGCGGGGGGCTACACCTTC.

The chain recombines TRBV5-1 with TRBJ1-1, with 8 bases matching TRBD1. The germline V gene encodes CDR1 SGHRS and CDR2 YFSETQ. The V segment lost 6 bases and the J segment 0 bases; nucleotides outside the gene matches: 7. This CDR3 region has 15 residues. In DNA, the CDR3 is TGCGCCAGCACACCAACAGGGGGGTTGAACACTGAAGCTTTCTTT. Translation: CASTPTGGLNTEAFF.

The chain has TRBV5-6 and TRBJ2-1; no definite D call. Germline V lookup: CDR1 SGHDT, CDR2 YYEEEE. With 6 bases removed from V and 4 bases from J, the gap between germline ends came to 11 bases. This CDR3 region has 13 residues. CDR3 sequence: CASTGDLYNEQFF. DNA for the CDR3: TGTGCCAGCACCGGAGACCTATACAATGAGCAGTTCTTC. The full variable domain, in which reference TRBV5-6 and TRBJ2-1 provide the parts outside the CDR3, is DAGVTQSPTHLIKTRGQQVTLRCSPKSGHDTVSWYQQALGQGPQFIFQYYEEEERQRGNFPDRFSGHQFPNYSSELNVNALLLGDSALYLCASTGDLYNEQFFGPGTRLTVL.

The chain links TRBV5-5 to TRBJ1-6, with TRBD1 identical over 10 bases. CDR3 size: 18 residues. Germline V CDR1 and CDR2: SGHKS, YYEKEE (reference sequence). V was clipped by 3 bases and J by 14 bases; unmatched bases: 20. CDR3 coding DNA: TGTGCCAGCAGCTCGGACAGGGGGACAGGGAACCCTGCGGGTGCCCTCCACTTT. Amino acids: CASSSDRGTGNPAGALHF.

The CDR3 here is CASSLGRTLWDTQYF. CDR3 in DNA: TGTGCCAGCAGCTTAGGACGGACATTATGGGATACGCAGTATTTT. The V gene is TRBV7-9, the J gene TRBJ2-3; possible D gene TRBD1, 5 bases. Germline assignment: CDR1 SEHNR and CDR2 FQNEAQ (reference sequence). Between the trimmed V and J ends, which lost 1 base and 6 bases, there was a span of 14 bases. The length of the CDR3 is 15 residues.

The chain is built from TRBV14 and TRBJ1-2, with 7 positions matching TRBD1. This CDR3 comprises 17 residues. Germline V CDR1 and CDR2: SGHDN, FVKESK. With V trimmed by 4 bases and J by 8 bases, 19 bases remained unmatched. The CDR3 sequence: CASSLKRGEGASRGYTF. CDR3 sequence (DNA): TGTGCCAGCAGCCTCAAAAGGGGAGAGGGGGCTTCCAGGGGCTACACCTTC.

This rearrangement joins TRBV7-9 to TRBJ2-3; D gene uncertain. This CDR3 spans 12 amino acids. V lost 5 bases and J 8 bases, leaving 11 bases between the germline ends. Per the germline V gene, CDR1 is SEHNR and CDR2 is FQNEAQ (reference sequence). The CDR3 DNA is TGTGCCAGCAGCCCTGGGCGGATTACGCAGTATTTT. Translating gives CASSPGRITQYF.

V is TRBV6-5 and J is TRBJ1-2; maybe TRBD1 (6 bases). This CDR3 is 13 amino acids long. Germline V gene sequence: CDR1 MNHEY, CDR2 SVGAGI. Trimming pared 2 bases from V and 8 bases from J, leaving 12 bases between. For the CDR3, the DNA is TGTGCCAGCAGTTACACCAGGGGCGGAGGCTACACCTTC. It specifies CASSYTRGGGYTF.

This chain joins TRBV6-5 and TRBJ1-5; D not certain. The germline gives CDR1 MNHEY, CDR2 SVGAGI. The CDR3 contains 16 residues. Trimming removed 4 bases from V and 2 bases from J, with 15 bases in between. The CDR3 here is CASSSPRWGGNQPQHF. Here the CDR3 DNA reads TGTGCCAGCAGTTCCCCCCGGTGGGGTGGCAATCAGCCCCAGCATTTT.

The CDR3 nucleotides read TGCGCCAGCAGCTTGCGGCGGGACCCCTACAATGAGCAGTTCTTC. Protein product: CASSLRRDPYNEQFF. This chain links TRBV5-1 with TRBJ2-1, with a possible D match to TRBD2 (6 bases). The germline CDR1 and CDR2 sequences are SGHRS and YFSETQ. Trimming removed 1 base from V and 2 bases from J, with 10 bases in between. The CDR3 contains 15 residues.

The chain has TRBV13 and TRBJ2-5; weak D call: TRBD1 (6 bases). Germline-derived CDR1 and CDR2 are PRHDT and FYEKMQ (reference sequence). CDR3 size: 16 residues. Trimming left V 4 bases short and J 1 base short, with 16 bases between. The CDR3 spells CASSSRSRTVQETQYF. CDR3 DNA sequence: TGTGCCAGCAGCTCCCGTTCAAGGACAGTCCAAGAGACCCAGTACTTC.

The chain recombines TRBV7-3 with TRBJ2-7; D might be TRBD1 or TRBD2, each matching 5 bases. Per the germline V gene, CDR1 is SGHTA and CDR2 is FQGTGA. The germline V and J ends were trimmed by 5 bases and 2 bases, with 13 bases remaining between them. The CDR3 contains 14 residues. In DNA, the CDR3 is TGTGCCAGCAGCAAATCGGGGCCCCCCTACGAGCAGTACTTC. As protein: CASSKSGPPYEQYF.

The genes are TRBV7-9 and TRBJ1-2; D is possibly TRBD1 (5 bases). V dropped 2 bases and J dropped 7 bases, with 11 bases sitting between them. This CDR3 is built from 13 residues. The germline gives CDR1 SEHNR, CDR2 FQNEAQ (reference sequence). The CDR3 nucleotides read TGTGCCAGCAGCTTATGGGGCAGCCCTGGCTACACCTTC. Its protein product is CASSLWGSPGYTF.

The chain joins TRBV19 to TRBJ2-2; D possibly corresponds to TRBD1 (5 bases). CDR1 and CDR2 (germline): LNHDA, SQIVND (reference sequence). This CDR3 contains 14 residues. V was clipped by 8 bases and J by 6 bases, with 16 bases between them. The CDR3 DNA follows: TGTGCCAGTGTAGCAGGGCTCACGGCCGGGGAGCTGTTTTTT. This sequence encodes CASVAGLTAGELFF.

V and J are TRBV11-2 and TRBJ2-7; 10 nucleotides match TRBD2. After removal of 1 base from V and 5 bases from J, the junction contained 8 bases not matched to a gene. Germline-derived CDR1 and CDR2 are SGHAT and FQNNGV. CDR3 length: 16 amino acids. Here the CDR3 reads CASSLGSSGRIDEQYF. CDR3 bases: TGTGCCAGCAGCTTAGGGTCTAGCGGGAGAATCGACGAGCAGTACTTC.

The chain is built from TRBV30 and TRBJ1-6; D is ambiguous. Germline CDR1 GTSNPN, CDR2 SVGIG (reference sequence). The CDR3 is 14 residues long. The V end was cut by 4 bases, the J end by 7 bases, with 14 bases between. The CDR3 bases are TGTGCCTGGACGGGGATGAGACGGAATTCACCCCTCCACTTT. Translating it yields CAWTGMRRNSPLHF. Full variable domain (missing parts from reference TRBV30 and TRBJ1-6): SQTIHQWPATLVQPVGSPLSLECTVEGTSNPNLYWYRQAAGRGLQLLFYSVGIGQISSEVPQNLSASRPQDRQFILSSKKLLLSDSGFYLCAWTGMRRNSPLHFGNGTRLTVT.

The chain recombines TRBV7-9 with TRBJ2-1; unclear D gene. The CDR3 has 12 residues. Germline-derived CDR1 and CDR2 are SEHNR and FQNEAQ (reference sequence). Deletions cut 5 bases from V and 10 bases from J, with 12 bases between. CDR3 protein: CASSENGPEQFF. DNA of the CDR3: TGTGCCAGCAGCGAAAATGGACCGGAGCAGTTCTTC. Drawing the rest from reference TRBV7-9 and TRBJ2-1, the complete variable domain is DTGVSQNPRHKITKRGQNVTFRCDPISEHNRLYWYRQTLGQGPEFLTYFQNEAQLEKSRLLSDRFSAERPKGSFSTLEIQRTEQGDSAMYLCASSENGPEQFFGPGTRLTVL.

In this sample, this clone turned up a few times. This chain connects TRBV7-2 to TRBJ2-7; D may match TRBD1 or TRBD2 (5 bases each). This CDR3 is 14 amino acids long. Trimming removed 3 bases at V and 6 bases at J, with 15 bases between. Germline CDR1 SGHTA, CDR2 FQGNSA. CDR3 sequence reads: CASSFVEGTSEQYF. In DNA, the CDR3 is TGTGCCAGCAGCTTTGTTGAGGGGACCAGCGAGCAGTACTTC.

CDR3 sequence (DNA): TGCAGCGCGAACAAGGATAGGGTTGGCGAGCAGTACTTC. It specifies CSANKDRVGEQYF. This sequence joins TRBV29-1 and TRBJ2-7; D unresolved. Trimming took off 7 bases at V and 6 bases at J, with 19 bases between the two ends. In germline, CDR1 is SQVTM, CDR2 ANQGSEA. This CDR3 has 13 amino acids.

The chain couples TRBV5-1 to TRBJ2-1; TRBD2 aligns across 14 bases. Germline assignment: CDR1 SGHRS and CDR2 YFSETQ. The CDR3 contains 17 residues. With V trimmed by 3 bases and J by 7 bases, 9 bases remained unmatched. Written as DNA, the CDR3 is TGCGCCAGCAGCTATTCCGGGACTAGCGGGAGTTTGAATGAGCAGTTCTTC. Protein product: CASSYSGTSGSLNEQFF.